The rows below give T cell receptor beta chains drawn from one sample of a study of cytomegalovirus exposure and HLA in healthy donors. The assay was immunoSEQ multiplex PCR, and TCRdb's table has in-frame clones only and misses some. The sample lists some 350,000 clones, approximately 86% seen once, with more than 0.9% in the top ten. The sequencing sample was made of PBMCs. The receptors were gathered from a woman in her thirties in good health and CMV-seropositive. CDR3s include the opening cysteine and the closing phenylalanine or tryptophan. Fields, in order: J gene, clone size, V gene, CDR3 length, CDR3 protein. Clone size is shown for a subset of rows, as once, few, many or a class of expanded clone.

J gene: TRBJ2-1; clone size: -; V gene: TRBV6-6; CDR3 length: 13; CDR3 protein: CASGAGGGNEQFF
J gene: TRBJ1-2; clone size: -; V gene: TRBV15; CDR3 length: 15; CDR3 protein: CATSRPQGSLYGYTF
J gene: TRBJ1-5; clone size: few; V gene: TRBV5-4; CDR3 length: 12; CDR3 protein: CASSLAGQPQHF
J gene: TRBJ2-1; clone size: once; V gene: TRBV6-5; CDR3 length: 13; CDR3 protein: CATGFAAWNEQFF
J gene: TRBJ2-2; clone size: -; V gene: TRBV7-3; CDR3 length: 16; CDR3 protein: CASSLSYRDVTGELFF
J gene: TRBJ2-3; clone size: -; V gene: TRBV5-1; CDR3 length: 12; CDR3 protein: CASSPSTDTQYF
J gene: TRBJ2-3; clone size: -; V gene: TRBV27; CDR3 length: 14; CDR3 protein: CASSFEIAADTQYF
J gene: TRBJ1-2; clone size: -; V gene: TRBV7-2; CDR3 length: 16; CDR3 protein: CASSSGQVIRIDGYTF
J gene: TRBJ2-7; clone size: -; V gene: TRBV9; CDR3 length: 13; CDR3 protein: CASSVATEGLSYF
J gene: TRBJ2-1; clone size: -; V gene: TRBV4-2; CDR3 length: 18; CDR3 protein: CASSHLTGLGNSYNEQFF
J gene: TRBJ1-2; clone size: -; V gene: TRBV27; CDR3 length: 13; CDR3 protein: CASSYTGNYGYTF
J gene: TRBJ1-2; clone size: -; V gene: TRBV28; CDR3 length: 14; CDR3 protein: CASSFSLAGYGYTF
J gene: TRBJ1-2; clone size: -; V gene: TRBV27; CDR3 length: 14; CDR3 protein: CASSPLPIGDGYTF
J gene: TRBJ2-2; clone size: -; V gene: TRBV2; CDR3 length: 18; CDR3 protein: CASSEIRVGRGNTGELFF
J gene: TRBJ1-2; clone size: -; V gene: TRBV6-6; CDR3 length: 12; CDR3 protein: CASRTGGGGYTF
J gene: TRBJ1-5; clone size: -; V gene: TRBV4-1; CDR3 length: 15; CDR3 protein: CASSQPDSFGQPQHF
J gene: TRBJ2-3; clone size: -; V gene: TRBV30; CDR3 length: 10; CDR3 protein: CAGTTDTQYF
J gene: TRBJ1-1; clone size: -; V gene: TRBV30; CDR3 length: 15; CDR3 protein: CAWSGTGDHDTEAFF
J gene: TRBJ1-2; clone size: few; V gene: TRBV9; CDR3 length: 12; CDR3 protein: CASRLPNYGYTF
J gene: TRBJ2-3; clone size: few; V gene: TRBV20-1; CDR3 length: 10; CDR3 protein: CSGTADTQYF
J gene: TRBJ1-2; clone size: -; V gene: TRBV6-5; CDR3 length: 14; CDR3 protein: CASSQGTSFVGYTF
J gene: TRBJ2-5; clone size: -; V gene: TRBV9; CDR3 length: 14; CDR3 protein: CASSAGGLQETQYF
J gene: TRBJ2-1; clone size: -; V gene: TRBV2; CDR3 length: 11; CDR3 protein: CASPLGRMAFF
J gene: TRBJ2-7; clone size: -; V gene: TRBV11-2; CDR3 length: 14; CDR3 protein: CASSLDSPVPEQYF
J gene: TRBJ2-1; clone size: -; V gene: TRBV5-6; CDR3 length: 13; CDR3 protein: CASSLPADLEQFF
J gene: TRBJ2-5; clone size: -; V gene: TRBV4-2; CDR3 length: 13; CDR3 protein: CASSQDRFETQYF
J gene: TRBJ1-2; clone size: -; V gene: TRBV5-6; CDR3 length: 14; CDR3 protein: CASSLGPVGGGYTF
J gene: TRBJ2-1; clone size: once; V gene: TRBV19; CDR3 length: 12; CDR3 protein: CASRDPFNEQFF
J gene: TRBJ2-3; clone size: many; V gene: TRBV4-1; CDR3 length: 13; CDR3 protein: CASSQEDGDTQYF
J gene: TRBJ2-2; clone size: once; V gene: TRBV27; CDR3 length: 15; CDR3 protein: CASSLSGSGSGELFF
J gene: TRBJ1-2; clone size: -; V gene: TRBV29-1; CDR3 length: 14; CDR3 protein: CSVEGTGRAYGYTF
J gene: TRBJ2-2; clone size: -; V gene: TRBV10-3; CDR3 length: 14; CDR3 protein: CAINLKGSPGELFF
J gene: TRBJ1-6; clone size: once; V gene: TRBV11-2; CDR3 length: 18; CDR3 protein: CASSQVVAISSYNSPLHF
J gene: TRBJ1-1; clone size: -; V gene: TRBV2; CDR3 length: 15; CDR3 protein: CASRIDRGRNTEAFF
J gene: TRBJ2-1; clone size: -; V gene: TRBV7-3; CDR3 length: 16; CDR3 protein: CASSLRGGRFDNEQFF
J gene: TRBJ2-3; clone size: -; V gene: TRBV5-6; CDR3 length: 15; CDR3 protein: CASIAVGGRTDTQYF
J gene: TRBJ1-2; clone size: few; V gene: TRBV7-8; CDR3 length: 16; CDR3 protein: CASSWTRDRGNYGYTF
J gene: TRBJ2-5; clone size: -; V gene: TRBV7-9; CDR3 length: 16; CDR3 protein: CASSSFTSGPQETQYF
J gene: TRBJ1-2; clone size: once; V gene: TRBV14; CDR3 length: 13; CDR3 protein: CASSQVLRSGYTF
J gene: TRBJ1-5; clone size: -; V gene: TRBV27; CDR3 length: 15; CDR3 protein: CASSLSAGSNQPQHF
J gene: TRBJ2-1; clone size: -; V gene: TRBV11-1; CDR3 length: 13; CDR3 protein: CASSLSGVNEQFF
J gene: TRBJ1-4; clone size: -; V gene: TRBV27; CDR3 length: 15; CDR3 protein: CASSSAGATNEKLFF
J gene: TRBJ1-6; clone size: -; V gene: TRBV11-2; CDR3 length: 16; CDR3 protein: CASSATGTGGNSPLHF
J gene: TRBJ1-2; clone size: -; V gene: TRBV6-1; CDR3 length: 11; CDR3 protein: CASMTVYGYTF
J gene: TRBJ1-5; clone size: few; V gene: TRBV15; CDR3 length: 14; CDR3 protein: CATSRDRIVLTQHF